This T cell receptor (beta chain) is drawn from a study of shared clonotypes between healthy human individuals. Overall study: There were three CD4 naive, three CD4 memory, two CD8 naive and one CD8 memory plates per donor.

The donor population consisted of healthy HIV-negative adults with no recent acute infections or vaccinations. This clone was seen only once. This CDR3 is 16 amino acids long. Germline V CDR1 and CDR2: SGHVS, FQNEAQ. V dropped 1 base and J dropped 0 bases, with 12 bases sitting between them. The method was immunoSEQ multiplex PCR; TCRdb's version includes in-frame clones alone and lacks a portion of them. This table holds a few million clones, around 95% found once. The specimen was naive CD4+ T cells sorted from blood. Subset given: CD45RA+ positively selected. The TCR sequence derives from a young man in good health. The rearrangement joins TRBV7-8 to TRBJ1-1; weak D call: TRBD1 (6 bases). CDR3 sequence: CASSLEGRGVNTEAFF. In nucleotides, the CDR3 is TGTGCCAGCAGCTTAGAGGGCAGGGGAGTGAACACTGAAGCTTTCTTT.